What follows are 22 T cell receptor beta chains derived from one specimen sequenced in a study of CD4 T cells in relation to SARS-CoV-2 and coronaviruses. Produced via immunoSEQ multiplex PCR; TCRdb's table is partial and in-frame only. In the table there are about 23,000 clones, over 65% of which are singletons. Unexposed donor CD4+ T cells date from 2011-2018, before the COVID-19 pandemic. CD4+ T cells were isolated from the cells after 10 days of culture. Their antigen targets remain unknown. Sample: CD4+ T cells from PBMCs, cultured in vitro. The receptors come from a human donor in good health.

By share, this clone ranks as medium-sized. V and J are TRBV19 and TRBJ2-3; D gene uncertain. The ends were cut back, 7 bases at V and 6 bases at J, with 17 bases in the middle. Germline CDR1 reads LNHDA; CDR2 reads SQIVND (reference sequence). This CDR3 contains 14 residues. The CDR3, as DNA: TGTGCCAGTAACCGAGGTCTATCGATTGATACGCAGTATTTT. Its translation is CASNRGLSIDTQYF.

In nucleotides, the CDR3 is TGTGCCAGCAGCCAGGGCCCATACGGAGCCGTGGAGCAGTACTTC. It is translated as CASSQGPYGAVEQYF. This rearrangement joins TRBV3-1 (or the pseudogene TRBV3-2) to TRBJ2-7; D ambiguous. Germline lookup yields CDR1 LGHDT and CDR2 YNNKEL (reference sequence). The CDR3 extends over 15 amino acids. V was pared by 3 bases and J by 7 bases, with 19 bases between.

The genes are TRBV2 and TRBJ1-4, with D uncertain. CDR1 is SNHLY and CDR2 is FYNNEI in the germline V gene. The CDR3 loop spans 14 amino acids. With 8 bases removed from V and 0 bases from J, the gap between germline ends came to 10 bases. The DNA for the CDR3 is TGTGCCAGCTTAAATGACGCAACTAATGAAAAACTGTTTTTT. It translates to CASLNDATNEKLFF.

The chain has TRBV6-1 and TRBJ1-4; D gene ambiguous. The V end lost 4 bases, the J end lost 3 bases, and 18 bases lay between the germline ends. Germline lookup yields CDR1 MNHNS and CDR2 SASEGT. This CDR3 is 17 amino acids long. CDR3 sequence: CASSGTLSVPSNEKLFF. The CDR3 DNA sequence: TGTGCCAGCAGTGGAACTTTGAGTGTCCCGTCTAATGAAAAACTGTTTTTT.

The chain is built from TRBV4-2 and TRBJ2-2; D not resolved. This CDR3 region has 15 residues. The germline V and J ends were trimmed by 6 bases and 0 bases, with 11 bases remaining between them. The V gene's germline CDR1 is LGHNA and CDR2 YNFKEQ. In DNA form, the CDR3 reads TGTGCCAGCAGGAAAGGAGCCCCGAACACCGGGGAGCTGTTTTTT. It is translated as CASRKGAPNTGELFF.

This clone has more than one count but fewer than ten. The V call is TRBV7-9, the J call TRBJ2-3, with D hard to call. Trimming removed 5 bases at V and 5 bases at J, with 8 bases between. The CDR3 consists of 12 residues. Germline values: CDR1 SEHNR, CDR2 FQNEAQ (reference sequence). The CDR3 DNA follows: TGTGCCAGCAGCGTTTTGGAAGATACGCAGTATTTT. This sequence encodes CASSVLEDTQYF. Full variable domain (missing parts from reference TRBV7-9 and TRBJ2-3): DTGVSQNPRHKITKRGQNVTFRCDPISEHNRLYWYRQTLGQGPEFLTYFQNEAQLEKSRLLSDRFSAERPKGSFSTLEIQRTEQGDSAMYLCASSVLEDTQYFGPGTRLTVL.

This clone was found once. This rearrangement joins TRBV10-3 to TRBJ1-1; D gene uncertain. The germline V gene encodes CDR1 ENHRY and CDR2 SYGVKD. CDR3 length equals 15 residues. The V end was cut by 0 bases, the J end by 1 base, with 9 bases between. The CDR3 sequence is CAISESPGRNTEAFF. The DNA for the CDR3 is TGTGCCATCAGTGAGTCACCAGGTAGGAACACTGAAGCTTTCTTT.

V and J are TRBV7-3 and TRBJ1-2, with a weak D call TRBD1 (6 bases). Germline loops: CDR1 SGHTA, CDR2 FQGTGA. Trimming removed 1 base from V and 7 bases from J, with 10 bases in between. This CDR3 has 13 amino acids. The CDR3 region has the DNA TGTGCCAGCAGCTTAAACAGGGAGGGTGGCTACACCTTC. Translating gives CASSLNREGGYTF.

This chain connects TRBV23-1 to TRBJ2-2, with 7 bases that match TRBD1. TRBV23-1 is assigned to the ORF class and has an uncertain function. The CDR3 is 15 residues long. J was trimmed by 0 bases and V by 9 bases; bases with no gene match: 7. The CDR3 sequence: CARRRQGTNTGELFF. CDR3 DNA: TGCGCCAGAAGACGACAGGGAACGAACACCGGGGAGCTGTTTTTT.

The chain employs TRBV24-1 and TRBJ2-5, with TRBD1 matching over 7 bases. V was clipped by 1 base and J by 2 bases; unmatched bases: 6. The germline CDR1 and CDR2 sequences are KGHDR and SFDVKD. This CDR3 is 16 amino acids long. CDR3 bases: TGTGCCACCAGTGATTTTGGCAGGGGGTCGCAAGAGACCCAGTACTTC. Encoded protein: CATSDFGRGSQETQYF.

The chain recombines TRBV3-1 (or the pseudogene TRBV3-2) with TRBJ2-7; TRBD2 agrees at 8 bases. Germline lookup yields CDR1 LGHDT and CDR2 YNNKEL (reference sequence). Losses at the gene ends were 1 base for V and 2 bases for J; bases not matched to a gene: 7. The CDR3 runs 16 residues. CDR3 DNA: TGTGCCAGCAGCCAAGGCTCCCCGGGACTAGCCTACGAGCAGTACTTC. Translated: CASSQGSPGLAYEQYF.

The chain combines TRBV7-8 with TRBJ2-7; 9 nucleotides agree with TRBD2. Germline assignment: CDR1 SGHVS and CDR2 FQNEAQ. This CDR3 has 16 residues. J was trimmed by 7 bases and V by 7 bases; bases with no gene match: 17. The chain's CDR3 is CASNPLAGTSLREQYF. The CDR3 DNA reads as TGTGCCAGCAACCCCCTGGCCGGGACTAGCCTGAGGGAGCAGTACTTC.

The V gene is TRBV18, the J gene TRBJ2-7, with 7 bases fitting TRBD2. The CDR3 runs 15 residues. CDR1 is KGHSH and CDR2 is LQKENI in the germline V gene. Trimming removed 6 bases from V and 5 bases from J; junction bases left unmatched: 13. The CDR3 region is CASSRSPPGGDEQYF. The CDR3 DNA follows: TGTGCCAGCTCCCGTTCCCCCCCGGGGGGAGACGAGCAGTACTTC.

The chain carries TRBV7-9 and TRBJ2-7, with D hard to call. The CDR3 extends over 14 amino acids. Trimming pared 0 bases from V and 0 bases from J, leaving 6 bases between. Germline V gene lookup returns CDR1 SEHNR and CDR2 FQNEAQ (reference sequence). This CDR3 reads CASSLAGYSYEQYF. CDR3 bases: TGTGCCAGCAGCTTAGCGGGTTACTCCTACGAGCAGTACTTC.

The count of this clone is one. This rearrangement joins TRBV10-1 to TRBJ2-1, with D perhaps being TRBD1 or TRBD2 (5 bases each). Germline lookup yields CDR1 WNHNN and CDR2 SYGVQD (reference sequence). This CDR3 is built from 15 residues. The V and J ends lost 5 bases and 0 bases respectively, with 11 bases between them. The CDR3 DNA reads as TGCGCCAGCAGTTTTGACGGGGCCTCCTACAATGAGCAGTTCTTC. Protein: CASSFDGASYNEQFF.

The CDR3 is CSAPKGQEAFF. For the CDR3, the DNA is TGCAGCGCCCCGAAAGGCCAGGAAGCTTTCTTT. The chain links TRBV29-1 to TRBJ1-1; D remains unclear. The CDR3 is 11 residues long. Deletions cut 7 bases from V and 8 bases from J, with 14 bases between. Germline V CDR1 and CDR2: SQVTM, ANQGSEA. The full variable domain, completed using reference TRBV29-1 and TRBJ1-1, is SAVISQKPSRDICQRGTSLTIQCQVDSQVTMMFWYRQQPGQSLTLIATANQGSEATYESGFVIDKFPISRPNLTFSTLTVSNMSPEDSSIYLCSAPKGQEAFFGQGTRLTVV.

The genes are TRBV19 and TRBJ2-3; 7 nucleotides match TRBD1. This CDR3 region has 12 residues. V dropped 8 bases and J dropped 1; count of bases not matched to a gene: 0. Germline CDR1 and CDR2: LNHDA and SQIVND (reference sequence). CDR3 DNA sequence: TGTGCCAGTGGACAGGGCACAGATACGCAGTATTTT. This gives the protein CASGQGTDTQYF.

The genes are TRBV28 and TRBJ1-4; possible D gene TRBD1, 5 bases. The V gene's germline CDR1 is MDHEN and CDR2 SYDVKM. V dropped 2 bases and J dropped 5 bases, with 6 bases sitting between them. The CDR3 sequence is 13 residues long. The CDR3 DNA reads as TGTGCCAGCAGTTTACCAGGGAATGAAAAACTGTTTTTT. This encodes CASSLPGNEKLFF.

The sample holds one count of this clone. J is TRBJ2-6 and V is TRBV1; TRBD1, the D gene given by the table, was not confirmed from the DNA. TRBV1 is annotated as a pseudogene. The CDR3 extends over 19 amino acids. CDR3 sequence: CTSSLPKGTLPVGANVLTF. The DNA of the CDR3 is TGCACCAGCAGCCTCCCTAAGGGGACACTCCCGGTTGGGGCCAACGTCCTGACTTTC.

This clone was found once. This chain links TRBV19 with TRBJ1-4; 7 bases map to TRBD1. V shed 6 bases and J 0 bases; nucleotides not matched to a gene: 10. Germline CDR1 and CDR2: LNHDA and SQIVND (reference sequence). The CDR3 is 17 amino acids. The CDR3 nucleotides are TGTGCCAGTAGACAACTGACAGGGATCGCAACTAATGAAAAACTGTTTTTT. This sequence encodes CASRQLTGIATNEKLFF.

The V gene is TRBV24-1, the J gene TRBJ2-1, with 9 positions matching TRBD1. V lost 3 bases, J lost 13 bases, and 3 bases stayed unmatched. The CDR3 is made up of 12 amino acids. Germline V CDR1 and CDR2: KGHDR, SFDVKD. The CDR3 DNA sequence: TGTGCCACCAGTGATACGGACAGGGGCCAGTTCTTC. Translation gives CATSDTDRGQFF.

V usage is TRBV2 and J usage is TRBJ2-7; D assignment may be TRBD1 or TRBD2 (5 bases each). The germline gives CDR1 SNHLY, CDR2 FYNNEI. This CDR3 contains 12 residues. V was pared by 8 bases and J by 3 bases, with 11 bases between. The DNA for the CDR3 is TGTGCCAGCGGGACCAAAAACTACGAGCAGTACTTC. Protein: CASGTKNYEQYF. The full variable domain, with the rest looked up from reference TRBV2 and TRBJ2-7, is EPEVTQTPSHQVTQMGQEVILRCVPISNHLYFYWYRQILGQKVEFLVSFYNNEISEKSEIFDDQFSVERPDGSNFTLKIRSTKLEDSAMYFCASGTKNYEQYFGPGTRLTVT.